A single TCR beta chain is shown here with its context. The entry originates in a study of T cells in Graves' hyperthyroidism and ophthalmopathy. V dropped 0 bases and J dropped 4 bases, with 19 bases sitting between them. CDR1 and CDR2 (germline): DFQATT, SNEGSKA (reference sequence). The CDR3 sequence is 17 residues long. Amplification of TCR beta CDR3 regions used RNA as the template. The HTBI primer set drove a first-round RT-PCR of the TCR CDR3. TCRdb itself ran the multiplex PCR reads through MiXCR, one entry per CDR3 protein. The sample has fewer than 750,000 distinct CDR3 sequences, about 43% seen once.

What was sequenced was peripheral blood or thyroid tissue (not recorded which). This receptor was identified in a woman under 30 with Graves' hyperthyroidism. The rearrangement joins TRBV20-1 to TRBJ1-3; TRBD1 is a possible D gene (6 bases). The CDR3 DNA follows: TGCAGTGCTAGAGATCCAGGGTGGGGGCTAGGGGGAAACACCATATATTTT. Its protein product is CSARDPGWGLGGNTIYF.